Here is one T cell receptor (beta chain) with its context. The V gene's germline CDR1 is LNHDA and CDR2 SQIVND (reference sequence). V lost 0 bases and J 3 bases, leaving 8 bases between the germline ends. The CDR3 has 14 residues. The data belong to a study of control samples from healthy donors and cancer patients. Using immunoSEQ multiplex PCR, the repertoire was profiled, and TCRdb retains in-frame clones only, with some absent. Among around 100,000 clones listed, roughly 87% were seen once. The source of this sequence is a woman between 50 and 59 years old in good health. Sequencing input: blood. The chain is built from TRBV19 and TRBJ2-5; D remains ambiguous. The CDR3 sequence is CASSIEYRKETQYF. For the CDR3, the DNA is TGTGCCAGTAGTATAGAGTACAGAAAAGAGACCCAGTACTTC. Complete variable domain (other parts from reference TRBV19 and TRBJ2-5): DGGITQSPKYLFRKEGQNVTLSCEQNLNHDAMYWYRQDPGQGLRLIYYSQIVNDFQKGDIAEGYSVSREKKESFPLTVTSAQKNPTAFYLCASSIEYRKETQYFGPGTRLLVL.